These 10 T cell receptor beta chains came from one sample sequenced in a study of OX40 agonist ivuxolimab in advanced cancers. Repertoires were generated with immunoSEQ multiplex PCR, while TCRdb's copy carries only in-frame clones and drops some. Counted here are tens of thousands of clones, approximately 94% occurring once; the ten biggest clones make up 9.6%. The starting material was CD4+ or CD8+ T cells sorted from blood, obtained in a trial of the OX40 agonist ivuxolimab. These receptors were obtained from an adult with an advanced solid tumor such as melanoma, head and neck, liver or kidney cancer.

The chain links TRBV7-9 to TRBJ1-4; tentatively, D is TRBD1 (6 bases). The germline V gene encodes CDR1 SEHNR and CDR2 FQNEAQ (reference sequence). V was shortened by 5 bases and J by 8 bases, with 18 bases between the two germline ends. The CDR3 runs 15 residues. For the CDR3, the DNA is TGTGCCAGCAGCCAGGGGCAGAGGGGAGAGGAAAAACTGTTTTTT. Amino acids: CASSQGQRGEEKLFF.

The chain recombines TRBV27 with TRBJ2-5; tentatively, D is TRBD2 (6 bases). The J call may be mistaken, given a closer DNA end match to TRBJ2-7. Germline loops: CDR1 MNHEY, CDR2 SMNVEV (reference sequence). CDR3 length equals 13 residues. The CDR3 sequence: CASSPTRGNEQYF. The CDR3, as DNA: TGTGCCAGCAGTCCAACCCGGGGGAACGAGCAGTACTTC.

The rearrangement joins TRBV7-2 to TRBJ2-2; D tentatively reads TRBD1 or TRBD2 (5 bases each). Germline CDR1 reads SGHTA; CDR2 reads FQGNSA. There are 13 residues in the CDR3. Trimming took off 2 bases at V and 6 bases at J, with 7 bases between the two ends. CDR3 in amino acids: CASSLLGAGELFF. The CDR3 DNA sequence: TGTGCCAGCAGCTTATTGGGGGCCGGGGAGCTGTTTTTT.

This chain uses TRBV6-5 with TRBJ2-1; D is unclear. CDR1 and CDR2 (germline): MNHEY, SVGAGI. CDR3 length equals 14 residues. V lost 8 bases and J 7 bases, leaving 18 bases between the germline ends. The DNA for the CDR3 is TGTGCCAGCCTTTCCTATCCTACTATGAATGAGCAGTTCTTC. Translation: CASLSYPTMNEQFF.

The V gene is TRBV19, the J gene TRBJ1-1; D is uncertain. The CDR3 has 16 amino acids. The germline V gene has CDR1 LNHDA and CDR2 SQIVND (reference sequence). V was pared by 4 bases and J by 6 bases, with 21 bases between. The CDR3 DNA reads as TGTGCCAGTAGTAACCTTTACAGTACCCTACTCGCTGAAGCTTTCTTT. This sequence encodes CASSNLYSTLLAEAFF.

This chain uses TRBV5-4 with TRBJ1-6; the D is unclear. The germline V gene encodes CDR1 SGHNT and CDR2 YYREEE (reference sequence). The CDR3 extends over 13 amino acids. Between the trimmed V and J ends, which lost 4 bases and 10 bases, there was a span of 12 bases. The CDR3 region is CASSLLAGSPLHF. DNA of the CDR3: TGTGCCAGCAGCCTGCTAGCGGGGTCACCCCTCCACTTT.

Of note for this clone: The same CDR3 can be traced to other DNA sequences in this sample. The rearrangement joins TRBV6-5 to TRBJ2-7; D is unresolved. This CDR3 is 11 amino acids long. Germline V gene data show CDR1 as MNHEY and CDR2 as SVGAGI. Trimming left V 0 bases short and J 6 bases short, with 3 bases between. The CDR3 here is CASSYSGEQYF. In DNA, the CDR3 is TGTGCCAGCAGTTACTCCGGCGAGCAGTACTTC.

The chain has TRBV28 and TRBJ2-3; 8 bases align to TRBD2. The CDR3 loop spans 16 amino acids. V shed 5 bases and J 0 bases; nucleotides not matched to a gene: 7. Germline CDR1 is MDHEN and CDR2 is SYDVKM. CDR3 nucleotide sequence: TGTGCCAGCAGTCCCAGAGGGACTAGAAGCACAGATACGCAGTATTTT. Amino acid sequence: CASSPRGTRSTDTQYF.

This clone occurred once. The rearrangement joins TRBV10-3 to TRBJ1-3; no reliable D call. Trimming pared 0 bases from V and 4 bases from J, leaving 7 bases between. The CDR3 length is 14 residues. Germline V gene lookup returns CDR1 ENHRY and CDR2 SYGVKD. The CDR3 nucleotides read TGTGCCATCAGTGAGTCACCCGGGGGAAACACCATATATTTT. It codes for CAISESPGGNTIYF.

The rearrangement uses TRBV6-5 and TRBJ2-3; D possibly corresponds to TRBD2 (6 bases). In germline, CDR1 is MNHEY, CDR2 SVGAGI. V lost 0 bases and J lost 1, with 11 bases in between. The CDR3 has 16 amino acids. The chain's CDR3 is CASSYSARGRTDTQYF. The CDR3 DNA follows: TGTGCCAGCAGTTACTCGGCGCGGGGACGCACAGATACGCAGTATTTT.